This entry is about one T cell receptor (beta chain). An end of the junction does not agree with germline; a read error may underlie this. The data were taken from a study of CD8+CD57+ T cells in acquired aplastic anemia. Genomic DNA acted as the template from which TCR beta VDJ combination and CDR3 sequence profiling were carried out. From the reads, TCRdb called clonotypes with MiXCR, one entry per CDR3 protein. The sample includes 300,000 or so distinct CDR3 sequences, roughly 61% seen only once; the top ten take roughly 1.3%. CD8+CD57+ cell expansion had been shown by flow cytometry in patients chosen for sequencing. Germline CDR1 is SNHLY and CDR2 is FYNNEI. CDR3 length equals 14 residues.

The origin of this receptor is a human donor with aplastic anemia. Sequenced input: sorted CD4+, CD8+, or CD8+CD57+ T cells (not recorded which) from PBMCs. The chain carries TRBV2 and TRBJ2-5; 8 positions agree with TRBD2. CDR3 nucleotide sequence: TGTGCCAGCAGGAGGACTAGCAACCAAGAGGCCCAGTACTTC. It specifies CASRRTSNQEAQYF.